This TCR beta chain was identified during a study of blood T cell repertoires in COVID-19. Across the whole study: The United States, Italy and Spain provided the acute and convalescent COVID-19 samples. Nucleic acid was either cDNA or gDNA, and it came from T cells, B-cell-depleted T cells, or PBMCs.

CDR3 length equals 16 residues. CDR1 is SGHVS, CDR2 FNYEAQ, per germline. V lost 1 base, J lost 0 bases, and 4 bases stayed unmatched. Per the original data handling: Amplification from reference gene primers served as the basis for estimated nucleated cell counts. Profiling relied on immunoSEQ multiplex PCR, and the TCRdb table lists in-frame clones only, not all of them. Clone size and the V and J calls come from that table; the DNA yielded D and trimming. The sample records roughly 200,000 clones, approximately 80% being singletons. The Seattle patients joined while their infection was active and were tracked longitudinally afterward.

Sequences were obtained from peripheral blood. The chain has TRBV7-6 and TRBJ2-7, with 9 nucleotides matching TRBD2. The clonotype originates from a woman in her 40s with COVID-19, enrolled during active disease. This chain's CDR3 is CASSLVAGGNSYEQYF. CDR3 sequence (DNA): TGTGCCAGCAGCTTAGTTGCGGGGGGGAACTCCTACGAGCAGTACTTC.